One sample yielded the 27 T cell receptor beta chains listed below, sequenced in a study of T-cell memory formation after mild COVID-19 (dated by TCRdb to the early 2020s). The library was produced with 5' RACE. The listed sequencing device is Illumina NovaSeq 6000. TCRdb passed the public sequencing reads through fastp at Q25 and MiXCR, retaining productive beta sequences. Rows matching on CDR3 protein sequence are summarized as one entry with the most common DNA and genes. This sample comprises 410,000 or so distinct CDR3 sequences, more than 20% of them detected only once. The ten largest make up around 13% of the sample. The sample comprised PBMCs or a T cell subset sorted from them (not recorded which). The receptors stem from an adult woman who had mild COVID-19 (a few samples of this study predate the infection). The sample titles of this study are shuffled in the database, so cell type and time point are left out; the donor was told from shared clones.

This clonotype has a handful of counts. This sequence joins TRBV7-9 and TRBJ1-1; D ambiguous. Germline CDR1 is SEHNR and CDR2 is FQNEAQ (reference sequence). This CDR3 spans 13 amino acids. V was pared by 4 bases and J by 1 base, with 7 bases between. The CDR3 coding sequence is TGTGCCAGCAGCTATCAGACGAACACTGAAGCTTTCTTT. This gives the protein CASSYQTNTEAFF.

V and J are TRBV24-1 and TRBJ1-1, with a tentative D call TRBD1 (5 bases). V was trimmed by 4 bases and J by 4 bases, leaving 15 bases between them. Germline CDR1 and CDR2: KGHDR and SFDVKD. The length of the CDR3 is 15 residues. The CDR3 loop reads CATSESGTGGTEAFF. The CDR3 nucleotides are TGTGCCACCAGTGAGTCCGGGACGGGCGGCACTGAAGCTTTCTTT.

This clonotype was seen at least ten times. The CDR3 sequence: CASSLGAVETQYF. For the CDR3, the DNA is TGTGCCAGCAGCTTAGGGGCCGTAGAGACCCAGTACTTC. The rearrangement uses TRBV7-2 and TRBJ2-5; D gene unclear. Trimming took 1 base from V and 4 from J, leaving 7 bases between them. The CDR3 is 13 amino acids. Germline values: CDR1 SGHTA, CDR2 FQGNSA.

This clonotype was recorded many times. CDR3 sequence: CASSLGRTNGELFF. CDR3 nucleotides: TGTGCCAGCAGTTTAGGTCGGACCAACGGGGAGCTGTTTTTT. The chain uses TRBV12-3 or TRBV12-4 and TRBJ2-2; D uncertain. The CDR3 has 14 amino acids. Trimming pared 1 base from V and 7 bases from J, leaving 10 bases between.

The V call is TRBV20-1, the J call TRBJ1-1, with D possibly being TRBD1 (5 bases). The length of the CDR3 is 13 residues. The ends were cut back, 0 bases at V and 3 bases at J, with 8 bases in the middle. Germline CDR1 reads DFQATT; CDR2 reads SNEGSKA (reference sequence). CDR3 in amino acids: CSARDWGHTEAFF. The DNA for the CDR3 is TGCAGTGCTAGAGATTGGGGACACACTGAAGCTTTCTTT.

The chain employs TRBV7-8 and TRBJ1-1; D perhaps matches TRBD1 (5 bases). V was cut by 5 bases and J by 4 bases, with 20 bases left in between. There are 16 residues in the CDR3. CDR1 is SGHVS, CDR2 FQNEAQ, per germline. Here the CDR3 DNA reads TGTGCCAGCAGCGCGGACACCCTTAGCCTAAGCACTGAAGCTTTCTTT. This translates into CASSADTLSLSTEAFF.

This clonotype was seen a handful of times. The chain employs TRBV7-8 and TRBJ1-2; tentatively, D is TRBD1 (6 bases). CDR3 size: 16 residues. Germline V gene lookup returns CDR1 SGHVS and CDR2 FQNEAQ. The germline V and J ends were trimmed by 5 bases and 8 bases, with 24 bases remaining between them. The CDR3 nucleotides read TGTGCCAGCAGCCCAGCGGTCGGCGGGGGCCCTTACGGCTACACCTTC. Protein sequence: CASSPAVGGGPYGYTF.

The chain couples TRBV6-2 or TRBV6-3 to TRBJ1-5, with a tentative D call TRBD1 (5 bases). Germline CDR1 reads MNHEY; CDR2 reads SVGEGT. This CDR3 region has 16 residues. Trimming left V 0 bases short and J 3 bases short, with 12 bases between. The CDR3 here is CASSYSGEQHNQPQHF. Written as DNA, the CDR3 is TGTGCCAGCAGTTACTCGGGGGAACAGCACAATCAGCCCCAGCATTTT.

The chain links TRBV2 to TRBJ2-5, with 9 bases lining up with TRBD2. With V trimmed by 6 bases and J by 5 bases, 4 bases remained unmatched. Per germline, CDR1 SNHLY and CDR2 FYNNEI. The CDR3 has 13 amino acids. The CDR3 is CASRASGTETQYF. CDR3 bases: TGTGCCAGCAGAGCTAGCGGGACGGAGACCCAGTACTTC.

In this sample, this clonotype turned up a few times. The chain recombines TRBV5-1 with TRBJ1-3; tentatively, D is TRBD1 (5 bases). The CDR3 is 15 residues long. Deletions cut 0 bases from V and 1 base from J, with 8 bases between. Germline loops: CDR1 SGHRS, CDR2 YFSETQ. This CDR3 is CASSLVQGSGNTIYF. The CDR3 DNA is TGCGCCAGCAGCTTGGTTCAGGGATCTGGAAACACCATATATTTT.

This clonotype was seen only a few times. The chain uses TRBV11-2 and TRBJ2-5; D not resolved. The CDR3 consists of 14 residues. Trimming took off 5 bases at V and 4 bases at J, with 14 bases between the two ends. Germline V CDR1 and CDR2: SGHAT, FQNNGV. CDR3 nucleotides: TGTGCCAGCAGCCCGACTCCTATGGCAGAGACCCAGTACTTC. It codes for CASSPTPMAETQYF.

This chain uses TRBV20-1 with TRBJ1-5, with D unclear. CDR1 is DFQATT, CDR2 SNEGSKA, per germline (reference sequence). This CDR3 has 13 amino acids. Trimming shortened V by 3 bases and J by 7 bases, and 13 bases separated the two germline ends. Written as DNA, the CDR3 is TGCAGTGCTAGTCTTCACGGCGGGCAGCCCCAGCATTTT. Translating gives CSASLHGGQPQHF.

There are a few counts of this clonotype. The chain joins TRBV15 to TRBJ2-7, with 10 bases lining up with TRBD2. J lost 3 bases, V lost 4 bases, and 9 bases had no gene match. CDR1 LNHNV and CDR2 YYDKDF come from the germline V gene (reference sequence). CDR3 size: 16 residues. CDR3 in amino acids: CATSTTHGTSVYEQYF. The CDR3 DNA reads TGTGCCACCAGCACCACCCATGGGACTAGCGTCTACGAGCAGTACTTC.

This sequence joins TRBV7-9 and TRBJ2-2; D gene ambiguous. The V end was cut by 10 bases, the J end by 7 bases, with 13 bases between. Germline V CDR1 and CDR2: SEHNR, FQNEAQ (reference sequence). This CDR3 contains 12 residues. CDR3 sequence reads: CATSKEVGELFF. In DNA, the CDR3 is TGTGCCACCTCCAAAGAGGTCGGGGAGCTGTTTTTT.

This clonotype was observed a handful of times. The chain has TRBV5-1 and TRBJ2-1; perhaps D is TRBD1 or TRBD2 (5 bases each). In germline, CDR1 is SGHRS, CDR2 YFSETQ. The CDR3 is made up of 16 amino acids. V was cut by 0 bases and J by 6 bases, with 16 bases left in between. The CDR3 DNA is TGCGCCAGCAGCTTGGTGGGGGACCTCTGGGGCAATGAGCAGTTCTTC. Protein sequence: CASSLVGDLWGNEQFF. The complete variable domain, with remaining parts taken from reference TRBV5-1 and TRBJ2-1, reads KAGVTQTPRYLIKTRGQQVTLSCSPISGHRSVSWYQQTPGQGLQFLFEYFSETQRNKGNFPGRFSGRQFSNSRSEMNVSTLELGDSALYLCASSLVGDLWGNEQFFGPGTRLTVL.

This clonotype was seen many times. The chain couples TRBV12-5 to TRBJ2-1; 7 nucleotides align to TRBD1. V lost 3 bases, J lost 5 bases, and 10 bases stayed unmatched. Per germline, CDR1 LGHNT and CDR2 FRNRAP. The CDR3 totals 16 residues. As DNA, the CDR3 is TGTGCTAGTGGTTTTTACAGGGGCTCATGGGACAATGAGCAGTTCTTC. Its translation is CASGFYRGSWDNEQFF. The full variable domain, rest sourced from reference TRBV12-5 and TRBJ2-1, is DARVTQTPRHKVTEMGQEVTMRCQPILGHNTVFWYRQTMMQGLELLAYFRNRAPLDDSGMPKDRFSAEMPDATLATLKIQPSEPRDSAVYFCASGFYRGSWDNEQFFGPGTRLTVL.

This clonotype was counted only a few times. This sequence joins TRBV7-9 and TRBJ2-5, with 11 bases matching TRBD2. J gave up 4 bases and V 1 base, and 8 bases lay outside the gene matches. There are 17 residues in the CDR3. Germline loops: CDR1 SEHNR, CDR2 FQNEAQ (reference sequence). This CDR3 reads CASSLGGLAGFRETQYF. CDR3 DNA sequence: TGTGCCAGCAGCTTAGGAGGACTAGCGGGTTTCCGAGAGACCCAGTACTTC.

This clonotype was picked up a small number of times. The rearrangement uses TRBV12-3 or TRBV12-4 and TRBJ1-1; 7 bases align to TRBD1. This CDR3 has 15 residues. Trimming cost V 8 bases and J 3 bases; bases outside gene matches: 12. The CDR3 nucleotides are TGTGCCAGCCATCTCCAGGGGGTGGGCCACACTGAAGCTTTCTTT. Translated, it gives CASHLQGVGHTEAFF.

CDR3 amino acids: CASSFFAGEEGYTF. The CDR3 coding sequence is TGTGCCAGCAGCTTCTTTGCCGGGGAAGAGGGCTACACCTTC. V gene TRBV7-6 combines with J gene TRBJ1-2; D uncertain. V was pared by 3 bases and J by 8 bases, with 16 bases between. The CDR3 has 14 residues. Germline CDR1 reads SGHVS; CDR2 reads FNYEAQ.

This clonotype has just a few counts. The chain joins TRBV12-3 or TRBV12-4 to TRBJ2-2; D call uncertain. There are 15 residues in the CDR3. Between the trimmed V and J ends, which lost 0 bases and 5 bases, there was a span of 10 bases. The CDR3 DNA reads as TGTGCCAGCAGTTTAGCTGCGCTGGGGACCGGGGAGCTGTTTTTT. This codes for CASSLAALGTGELFF.

V is TRBV20-1 and J is TRBJ1-1; possibly TRBD1 for D (6 bases). V shed 6 bases and J shed 1 base, with 9 bases lying between them. In germline, CDR1 is DFQATT, CDR2 SNEGSKA (reference sequence). CDR3 length: 12 residues. The DNA for the CDR3 is TGCAGTGCGTTGACAGGGAACACTGAAGCTTTCTTT. Residues: CSALTGNTEAFF.

The chain joins TRBV15 to TRBJ1-2; tentative D call: TRBD1 (5 bases). Germline V gives CDR1 LNHNV, CDR2 YYDKDF (reference sequence). Between the trimmed V and J ends, which lost 0 bases and 6 bases, there was a span of 11 bases. The CDR3 runs to 14 residues. Here the CDR3 DNA reads TGTGCCACCAGCAGAGAGCCCCGGGGCGATGGCTACACCTTC. Its protein product is CATSREPRGDGYTF.

A few counts support this clonotype. J is TRBJ1-1 and V is TRBV27, with D unresolved. Trimming shortened V by 3 bases and J by 4 bases, and 15 bases separated the two germline ends. In germline, CDR1 is MNHEY, CDR2 SMNVEV (reference sequence). The CDR3 is 15 residues long. As DNA, the CDR3 is TGTGCCAGCAGTTTTAATGGGGATACGAGCACTGAAGCTTTCTTT. It specifies CASSFNGDTSTEAFF.

This clonotype was seen a handful of times. This chain joins TRBV4-1 and TRBJ2-7; TRBD1 aligns across 11 bases. Germline V gene sequence: CDR1 MGHRA, CDR2 YSYEKL. This CDR3 contains 19 residues. After removal of 1 base from V and 2 bases from J, the junction contained 13 bases not matched to a gene. CDR3 in DNA: TGCGCCAGCAGCCAAGCCGGGGGGACAGGGGGTTTTTTCCCCTACGAGCAGTACTTC. Amino acid sequence: CASSQAGGTGGFFPYEQYF.

The chain has TRBV7-9 and TRBJ2-7; D is possibly TRBD1 (5 bases). V was trimmed by 0 bases and J by 4 bases, leaving 10 bases between them. This CDR3 is built from 14 residues. The germline CDR1 and CDR2 sequences are SEHNR and FQNEAQ (reference sequence). CDR3 sequence: CASSLAGVVYEQYF. The CDR3, as DNA: TGTGCCAGCAGCTTAGCAGGGGTCGTTTACGAGCAGTACTTC. The full variable domain, completed using reference TRBV7-9 and TRBJ2-7, is DTGVSQNPRHKITKRGQNVTFRCDPISEHNRLYWYRQTLGQGPEFLTYFQNEAQLEKSRLLSDRFSAERPKGSFSTLEIQRTEQGDSAMYLCASSLAGVVYEQYFGPGTRLTVT.

J is TRBJ2-1 and V is TRBV11-2; D possibly corresponds to TRBD2 (7 bases). The CDR3 has 18 amino acids. V was cut by 2 bases and J by 0 bases, with 17 bases left in between. Per the germline V gene, CDR1 is SGHAT and CDR2 is FQNNGV. CDR3 loop: CASSLSRGGGSSYNEQFF. DNA for the CDR3: TGTGCCAGCAGCTTAAGTAGGGGGGGCGGAAGCTCCTACAATGAGCAGTTCTTC.

CDR3 nucleotide sequence: TGTGCCATCAGTGACCCAGGACTAGCGGGTACCTACGAGCAGTACTTC. Translation: CAISDPGLAGTYEQYF. The chain joins TRBV10-3 to TRBJ2-7; TRBD2 matches 11 bases. Per the germline V gene, CDR1 is ENHRY and CDR2 is SYGVKD. The CDR3 consists of 16 residues. Trimming took 3 bases from V and 2 from J; bases not matched to a gene: 6.